The rows below give T cell receptor beta chains drawn from one sample of a study of cytomegalovirus exposure and HLA in healthy donors. Clones were read by immunoSEQ multiplex PCR, and TCRdb kept only the in-frame ones, dropping some. This sample has approximately 110,000 clones, with around 81% found just once. Material for sequencing was PBMCs. The receptors were gathered from a woman under 40 in good health and CMV-seronegative. Each CDR3 is given with its conserved first and last residue. D genes are given only for firm matches. Only part of the rows carry a size: once, few, many, or a class if the clone is expanded.

cdr3_aa: CASSPPGMLGETQYF; cdr3_nt: TGTGCCAGCAGTCCCCCGGGGATGCTAGGAGAGACCCAGTACTTC; v_call: TRBV28; clone_size: -; d_call: -; j_call: TRBJ2-5
cdr3_aa: CASSARGTGELFF; cdr3_nt: TGTGCCAGCAGTGCCAGAGGTACCGGGGAGCTGTTTTTT; v_call: TRBV6-5; clone_size: -; d_call: -; j_call: TRBJ2-2
cdr3_aa: CAWSGGQGATEAFF; cdr3_nt: TGTGCCTGGAGTGGGGGACAGGGGGCCACTGAAGCTTTCTTT; v_call: TRBV30; clone_size: -; d_call: TRBD1; j_call: TRBJ1-1
cdr3_aa: CASRGSSNTEAFF; cdr3_nt: TGTGCCAGCCGAGGATCCTCGAACACTGAAGCTTTCTTT; v_call: TRBV13; clone_size: -; d_call: -; j_call: TRBJ1-1
cdr3_aa: CASSFSYSYEQYF; cdr3_nt: TGTGCCAGCAGCTTCTCCTACTCCTACGAGCAGTACTTC; v_call: TRBV5-5; clone_size: once; d_call: -; j_call: TRBJ2-7
cdr3_aa: CASSPTGQVVNYGYTF; cdr3_nt: TGTGCCAGCAGCCCGACCGGACAGGTCGTTAACTATGGCTACACCTTC; v_call: TRBV11-1; clone_size: -; d_call: TRBD1; j_call: TRBJ1-2
cdr3_aa: CAWTPYGYTF; cdr3_nt: TGTGCCTGGACTCCCTATGGCTACACCTTC; v_call: TRBV30; clone_size: -; d_call: -; j_call: TRBJ1-2
cdr3_aa: CASSLDRTQPQHF; cdr3_nt: TGTGCCAGCAGCCTGGACAGGACTCAGCCCCAGCATTTT; v_call: TRBV7-9; clone_size: once; d_call: TRBD1; j_call: TRBJ1-5
cdr3_aa: CASSFRLMNTEAFF; cdr3_nt: TGCGCCAGCAGCTTTAGACTGATGAACACTGAAGCTTTCTTT; v_call: TRBV5-1; clone_size: -; d_call: -; j_call: TRBJ1-1
cdr3_aa: CASNEQAQETQYF; cdr3_nt: TGCGCCAGCAACGAACAGGCACAAGAGACCCAGTACTTC; v_call: TRBV5-1; clone_size: -; d_call: -; j_call: TRBJ2-5
cdr3_aa: CASSGEQPQHF; cdr3_nt: TGCGCCAGCAGTGGTGAGCAGCCCCAGCATTTT; v_call: TRBV10-1; clone_size: -; d_call: -; j_call: TRBJ1-5
cdr3_aa: CASSFPSIDTQYF; cdr3_nt: TGTGCCAGCAGTTTCCCCTCTATAGATACGCAGTATTTT; v_call: TRBV28; clone_size: -; d_call: -; j_call: TRBJ2-3
cdr3_aa: CASSIAGGAGETQYF; cdr3_nt: TGTGCCAGCAGTATAGCGGGAGGGGCGGGAGAGACCCAGTACTTC; v_call: TRBV7-9; clone_size: -; d_call: TRBD2; j_call: TRBJ2-5
cdr3_aa: CASTKLAVTDTQYF; cdr3_nt: TGTGCCAGCACTAAACTAGCGGTCACAGATACGCAGTATTTT; v_call: TRBV28; clone_size: once; d_call: TRBD2; j_call: TRBJ2-3
cdr3_aa: CASSLGQGYNEQFF; cdr3_nt: TGCGCCAGCAGCTTGGGACAGGGATACAATGAGCAGTTCTTC; v_call: TRBV5-1; clone_size: once; d_call: TRBD1; j_call: TRBJ2-1
cdr3_aa: CASSWTEPNQPQHF; cdr3_nt: TGCGCCAGCAGCTGGACAGAGCCCAATCAGCCCCAGCATTTT; v_call: TRBV4-1; clone_size: once; d_call: -; j_call: TRBJ1-5
cdr3_aa: CASSLSGLAKSNEQFF; cdr3_nt: TGTGCCAGCAGCTTAAGTGGGCTAGCGAAAAGCAATGAGCAGTTCTTC; v_call: TRBV13; clone_size: -; d_call: -; j_call: TRBJ2-1
cdr3_aa: CASMGKAETKNIQYF; cdr3_nt: TGTGCCAGCATGGGGAAAGCGGAAACCAAAAACATTCAGTACTTC; v_call: TRBV6-1; clone_size: -; d_call: -; j_call: TRBJ2-4
cdr3_aa: CASSDLGSGNTIYF; cdr3_nt: TGCGCCAGCAGCGACCTCGGGTCTGGAAACACCATATATTTT; v_call: TRBV4-1; clone_size: -; d_call: -; j_call: TRBJ1-3
cdr3_aa: CASSLGGGNTQYF; cdr3_nt: TGTGCCAGCAGTTTGGGGGGGGGAAATACGCAGTATTTT; v_call: TRBV28; clone_size: -; d_call: TRBD2; j_call: TRBJ2-3
cdr3_aa: CASNDQRADTQYF; cdr3_nt: TGTGCCAGCAACGATCAGCGGGCTGATACGCAGTATTTT; v_call: TRBV11-2; clone_size: -; d_call: -; j_call: TRBJ2-3
cdr3_aa: CASSLSGELFF; cdr3_nt: TGTGCCAGCAGTTTATCAGGGGAGCTGTTTTTT; v_call: TRBV28; clone_size: few; d_call: -; j_call: TRBJ2-2
cdr3_aa: CASSLALYNEQFF; cdr3_nt: TGTGCCAGCAGCTTAGCTTTATACAATGAGCAGTTCTTC; v_call: TRBV7-2; clone_size: -; d_call: -; j_call: TRBJ2-1
cdr3_aa: CASSGDRGVETQYF; cdr3_nt: TGTGCCAGCAGTGGGGACAGGGGTGTGGAGACCCAGTACTTC; v_call: TRBV2; clone_size: -; d_call: TRBD1; j_call: TRBJ2-5
cdr3_aa: CASSGALSSAQFF; cdr3_nt: TGTGCCAGCAGTGGGGCGCTGTCTAGCGCCCAGTTCTTC; v_call: TRBV6-1; clone_size: -; d_call: -; j_call: TRBJ2-1
cdr3_aa: CSSSVHTTGLAGGTGELFF; cdr3_nt: TGTTCCAGCAGCGTCCACACCACCGGACTAGCGGGAGGTACCGGGGAGCTGTTTTTT; v_call: TRBV7-9; clone_size: few; d_call: TRBD2; j_call: TRBJ2-2
cdr3_aa: CASSLGAYVTSPGDTQYF; cdr3_nt: TGCGCCAGCAGCTTGGGGGCCTACGTGACCTCTCCCGGAGATACGCAGTATTTT; v_call: TRBV5-1; clone_size: -; d_call: -; j_call: TRBJ2-3
cdr3_aa: CASRSWESGTSTDTQYF; cdr3_nt: TGTGCCAGCAGATCATGGGAAAGCGGGACTAGCACAGATACGCAGTATTTT; v_call: TRBV27; clone_size: -; d_call: TRBD2; j_call: TRBJ2-3
cdr3_aa: CASSSGLAGNSPDTQYF; cdr3_nt: TGTGCCAGCTCATCGGGACTAGCGGGCAATTCACCAGATACGCAGTATTTT; v_call: TRBV18; clone_size: -; d_call: TRBD2; j_call: TRBJ2-3
cdr3_aa: CASSQLQGREQYF; cdr3_nt: TGTGCCAGCAGTCAACTACAGGGGCGTGAGCAGTACTTC; v_call: TRBV28; clone_size: -; d_call: TRBD1; j_call: TRBJ2-7
cdr3_aa: CASSRWTSGSMFYEQYF; cdr3_nt: TGTGCCAGCAGCCGATGGACTAGCGGGAGTATGTTTTACGAGCAGTACTTC; v_call: TRBV11-2; clone_size: -; d_call: TRBD2; j_call: TRBJ2-7
cdr3_aa: CSNINRELSYTF; cdr3_nt: TGCAGCAACATAAACAGGGAATTGAGCTACACCTTC; v_call: TRBV29-1; clone_size: -; d_call: -; j_call: TRBJ1-2
cdr3_aa: CASSVAWGGAGYEQYF; cdr3_nt: TGTGCCAGCAGCGTAGCTTGGGGGGGCGCAGGCTACGAGCAGTACTTC; v_call: TRBV9; clone_size: -; d_call: -; j_call: TRBJ2-7
cdr3_aa: CASSYSFRVSYGYTF; cdr3_nt: TGTGCCAGCAGTTACTCTTTCCGGGTATCCTATGGCTACACCTTC; v_call: TRBV6-5; clone_size: -; d_call: -; j_call: TRBJ1-2
cdr3_aa: CASSPRGQGEGRSYNEQFF; cdr3_nt: TGTGCCAGCTCACCAAGGGGACAGGGAGAAGGACGGTCCTACAATGAGCAGTTCTTC; v_call: TRBV18; clone_size: -; d_call: TRBD1; j_call: TRBJ2-1
cdr3_aa: CSVEGQGRYEQYF; cdr3_nt: TGCAGCGTTGAGGGACAGGGGCGCTACGAGCAGTACTTC; v_call: TRBV29-1; clone_size: -; d_call: TRBD1; j_call: TRBJ2-7
cdr3_aa: CASSLPGGSYEQYF; cdr3_nt: TGTGCCAGCAGCTTGCCCGGGGGGAGCTACGAGCAGTACTTC; v_call: TRBV5-4; clone_size: -; d_call: TRBD2; j_call: TRBJ2-7
cdr3_aa: CSSSPTPGVQYF; cdr3_nt: TGTTCCAGCAGCCCAACCCCAGGCGTTCAGTACTTC; v_call: TRBV7-9; clone_size: -; d_call: -; j_call: TRBJ2-4
cdr3_aa: CASSGGASGRPSSYNEQFF; cdr3_nt: TGTGCCAGCAGTGGGGGGGCTAGCGGGAGGCCGAGCTCCTACAATGAGCAGTTCTTC; v_call: TRBV28; clone_size: few; d_call: TRBD2; j_call: TRBJ2-1
cdr3_aa: CASSLGSAEKETQYF; cdr3_nt: TGTGCCAGCAGTTTGGGCTCAGCGGAAAAAGAGACCCAGTACTTC; v_call: TRBV2; clone_size: -; d_call: -; j_call: TRBJ2-5
cdr3_aa: CASSFLDNTYNEQFF; cdr3_nt: TGTGCCAGCAGCTTTCTGGACAACACGTACAATGAGCAGTTCTTC; v_call: TRBV7-2; clone_size: -; d_call: -; j_call: TRBJ2-1
cdr3_aa: CASSLRGAANGYTF; cdr3_nt: TGTGCCAGCAGCTTGCGGGGGGCTGCCAATGGCTACACCTTC; v_call: TRBV5-6; clone_size: -; d_call: -; j_call: TRBJ1-2
cdr3_aa: CASSSGTSGRREQFF; cdr3_nt: TGTGCCAGCAGTTCGGGGACTAGCGGGAGGCGGGAGCAGTTCTTC; v_call: TRBV6-5; clone_size: -; d_call: TRBD2; j_call: TRBJ2-1
cdr3_aa: CATKLSGSSYNEQFF; cdr3_nt: TGCGCCACCAAACTTAGCGGCAGCTCCTACAATGAGCAGTTCTTC; v_call: TRBV4-1; clone_size: -; d_call: -; j_call: TRBJ2-1
cdr3_aa: CATTLAGEKTDTQYF; cdr3_nt: TGTGCCACCACTTTAGCGGGAGAAAAGACAGATACGCAGTATTTT; v_call: TRBV6-5; clone_size: -; d_call: TRBD2; j_call: TRBJ2-3
cdr3_aa: CASGTGPAGNTIYF; cdr3_nt: TGTGCCAGTGGGACAGGGCCGGCTGGAAACACCATATATTTT; v_call: TRBV19; clone_size: -; d_call: TRBD1; j_call: TRBJ1-3
cdr3_aa: CASSGDRTSNQPQHF; cdr3_nt: TGTGCCAGCAGCGGGGACAGGACTAGCAATCAGCCCCAGCATTTT; v_call: TRBV28; clone_size: -; d_call: TRBD1; j_call: TRBJ1-5
cdr3_aa: CASSLYAVDSTDTQYF; cdr3_nt: TGTGCCAGCAGCTTATATGCGGTCGACTCCACAGATACGCAGTATTTT; v_call: TRBV7-2; clone_size: -; d_call: -; j_call: TRBJ2-3
cdr3_aa: CASSPRTGSANTEAFF; cdr3_nt: TGTGCCAGCAGCCCCCGGACAGGGTCTGCGAACACTGAAGCTTTCTTT; v_call: TRBV9; clone_size: -; d_call: TRBD1; j_call: TRBJ1-1
cdr3_aa: CASSQYPGLLPQETQYF; cdr3_nt: TGTGCCAGCAGCCAGTACCCTGGACTCTTACCTCAAGAGACCCAGTACTTC; v_call: TRBV12-1; clone_size: -; d_call: -; j_call: TRBJ2-5
cdr3_aa: CASSLVGGDQPQHF; cdr3_nt: TGTGCCAGCAGCTTAGTGGGGGGAGATCAGCCCCAGCATTTT; v_call: TRBV7-9; clone_size: once; d_call: -; j_call: TRBJ1-5
cdr3_aa: CASSLQAGTGEKLFF; cdr3_nt: TGCGCCAGCAGCTTGCAGGCCGGGACAGGTGAAAAACTGTTTTTT; v_call: TRBV5-1; clone_size: -; d_call: TRBD1; j_call: TRBJ1-4
cdr3_aa: CASSQAVTGTESEQFF; cdr3_nt: TGTGCCAGCTCACAGGCTGTTACCGGGACTGAATCAGAGCAGTTCTTC; v_call: TRBV18; clone_size: -; d_call: -; j_call: TRBJ2-1
cdr3_aa: CSSSSSSSGSSYEQYF; cdr3_nt: TGTTCCAGCAGCTCATCTTCTAGCGGAAGCTCCTACGAGCAGTACTTC; v_call: TRBV7-9; clone_size: -; d_call: TRBD2; j_call: TRBJ2-7
cdr3_aa: CASSLQAGGVYEQYF; cdr3_nt: TGTGCCAGCAGCTTACAGGCAGGGGGCGTTTACGAGCAGTACTTC; v_call: TRBV11-2; clone_size: -; d_call: TRBD1; j_call: TRBJ2-7